The 16 T cell receptor beta chains below come from one sample, sequenced in a study of T-cell reconstitution after alpha-beta-depleted transplantation in children. Preparation of the TCRbeta library used unique molecular identifiers. TCRdb re-called the PCR reads with MiXCR, one entry per CDR3 protein. This table holds around 450,000 distinct CDR3 sequences, about a sixth found once. The source was PBMCs, mostly from graft donor cells, collected 360 days after TCRalphabeta/CD19-depleted stem cell transplant. The source of these receptors is a boy under two years old who had a stem cell transplant for Wiskott-Aldrich syndrome, so the T cells may come from the graft donor.

This clonotype was counted a few times. The rearrangement uses TRBV24-1 and TRBJ2-1; 8 bases agree with TRBD2. CDR1 and CDR2 from the germline V gene are KGHDR and SFDVKD. The CDR3 extends over 15 amino acids. The trim removed 5 bases at V and 6 bases at J, leaving 8 bases unmatched. The CDR3 here is CATSGWTSSANEQFF. The CDR3 nucleotides read TGTGCCACCAGTGGCTGGACTAGCTCGGCCAATGAGCAGTTCTTC.

This chain links TRBV20-1 with TRBJ2-1; 10 nucleotides line up with TRBD2. The germline V gene has CDR1 DFQATT and CDR2 SNEGSKA (reference sequence). CDR3 length equals 14 residues. J gave up 4 bases and V 5 bases, and 5 bases lay outside the gene matches. CDR3: CSAPSGRVYNEQFF. DNA of the CDR3: TGCAGTGCTCCTAGCGGGAGAGTGTACAATGAGCAGTTCTTC.

A few counts support this clonotype. The rearrangement joins TRBV7-9 to TRBJ2-2; D is ambiguous. V was cut by 6 bases and J by 7 bases, with 3 bases left in between. The V gene's germline CDR1 is SEHNR and CDR2 FQNEAQ (reference sequence). This CDR3 is 10 amino acids long. The CDR3 region is CASRRGELFF. DNA of the CDR3: TGTGCCAGCAGACGCGGGGAGCTGTTTTTT.

As for this clonotype: Compared with germline, one end of the junction differs, possibly owing to a read error. The V and J genes are TRBV10-2 and TRBJ2-1, with TRBD2 identical over 10 bases. Germline CDR1 is WSHSY and CDR2 is SAAADI. The length of the CDR3 is 14 residues. The CDR3 loop reads CASKLAGFYNEQFF. Here the CDR3 DNA reads TGCGCCAGCAAACTAGCGGGGTTCTACAATGAACAGTTCTTC.

This chain joins TRBV9 and TRBJ2-3; D remains ambiguous. The CDR3 runs 19 residues. V was clipped by 1 base and J by 2 bases, with 23 bases between them. The germline CDR1 and CDR2 sequences are SGDLS and YYNGEE. As DNA, the CDR3 is TGTGCCAGCAGCGTAAGCCCTATTGTTACGGCCACGAACACAGATACGCAGTATTTT. It is translated as CASSVSPIVTATNTDTQYF. The full variable domain, completed using reference TRBV9 and TRBJ2-3, is DSGVTQTPKHLITATGQRVTLRCSPRSGDLSVYWYQQSLDQGLQFLIQYYNGEERAKGNILERFSAQQFPDLHSELNLSSLELGDSALYFCASSVSPIVTATNTDTQYFGPGTRLTVL.

J is TRBJ2-3 and V is TRBV10-3, with TRBD2 matching 8 bases. After removal of 3 bases from V and 2 bases from J, the junction contained 4 bases not matched to a gene. CDR3 length: 15 residues. Germline V gene sequence: CDR1 ENHRY, CDR2 SYGVKD. CDR3 protein: CAISDGGALTDTQYF. CDR3 DNA sequence: TGTGCCATCAGTGACGGGGGGGCCCTCACAGATACGCAGTATTTT.

This clonotype occurred a few times. This chain connects TRBV6-2 or TRBV6-3 to TRBJ1-5; D perhaps matches TRBD1 (6 bases). The CDR3 extends over 15 amino acids. In germline, CDR1 is MNHEY, CDR2 SVGEGT. V lost 5 bases and J lost 5, with 16 bases in between. The CDR3, as DNA: TGTGCCAGCAGTCGGAGACAGGTTTTGTATCAGCCCCAGCATTTT. Amino acid sequence: CASSRRQVLYQPQHF.

This chain uses TRBV20-1 with TRBJ2-7; 15 nucleotides align to TRBD2. This CDR3 region has 14 residues. Germline loops: CDR1 DFQATT, CDR2 SNEGSKA (reference sequence). J gave up 5 bases and V 6 bases, and 5 bases lay outside the gene matches. The CDR3 DNA follows: TGCAGTGCCTGGACTAGCGGGAGGGCCCACGAGCAGTACTTC. The encoded protein is CSAWTSGRAHEQYF.

This clonotype was counted between two and nine times. The chain couples TRBV15 to TRBJ2-7; no clear D. V was cut by 5 bases and J by 2 bases, with 16 bases left in between. CDR3 length: 15 residues. Germline CDR1 is LNHNV and CDR2 is YYDKDF (reference sequence). CDR3 loop: CATSVGSVSTYEQYF. CDR3 sequence (DNA): TGTGCCACCAGCGTAGGTTCAGTCTCAACCTACGAGCAGTACTTC.

A few counts support this clonotype. This chain connects TRBV12-3 or TRBV12-4 to TRBJ1-1; D is perhaps TRBD1 (5 bases). Trimming left V 3 bases short and J 7 bases short, with 15 bases between. CDR3 length: 14 amino acids. The chain's CDR3 is CASSLQGATNEAFF. The CDR3, as DNA: TGTGCCAGCAGTTTGCAAGGGGCAACAAATGAAGCTTTCTTT.

This clonotype has only a few counts. The rearrangement uses TRBV29-1 and TRBJ1-2, with unresolved D. V lost 4 bases and J lost 0, with 12 bases in between. The germline gives CDR1 SQVTM, CDR2 ANQGSEA. The CDR3 spans 14 residues. The CDR3 reads CSVGNRPSNYGYTF. In DNA form, the CDR3 reads TGCAGCGTTGGAAATAGGCCGTCTAACTATGGCTACACCTTC.

This clonotype was seen a few times. The chain has TRBV5-6 and TRBJ2-7; D gene uncertain. V lost 1 base to trimming and J lost 2 bases, with 10 bases between them. CDR1 and CDR2 from the germline V gene are SGHDT and YYEEEE. The CDR3 loop spans 14 amino acids. CDR3 in amino acids: CASSLSLGAYEQYF. CDR3 coding DNA: TGTGCCAGCAGCTTGAGTCTAGGAGCCTACGAGCAGTACTTC.

Here the CDR3 reads CASSLGTGGADEQFF. For the CDR3, the DNA is TGTGCCAGCAGCTTGGGGACAGGGGGTGCGGATGAGCAGTTCTTC. The chain combines TRBV7-9 with TRBJ2-1; 11 bases agree with TRBD1. CDR3 length: 15 amino acids. Trimming removed 3 bases from V and 8 bases from J; junction bases left unmatched: 6. From germline, CDR1 is SEHNR and CDR2 FQNEAQ (reference sequence).

The chain couples TRBV5-6 to TRBJ2-5, with D hard to call. CDR3 length: 16 amino acids. Germline V gives CDR1 SGHDT, CDR2 YYEEEE. Trimming left V 3 bases short and J 1 base short, with 16 bases between. DNA of the CDR3: TGTGCCAGCAGCTCGGCCGGGCTTTTCGCCCAAGAGACCCAGTACTTC. Residues: CASSSAGLFAQETQYF.

The rearrangement joins TRBV7-2 to TRBJ1-1; 8 positions agree with TRBD1. The CDR3 totals 15 residues. V lost 1 base to trimming and J lost 5 bases; unmatched junction nucleotides: 6. Germline loops: CDR1 SGHTA, CDR2 FQGNSA. The CDR3: CASSLVGTGLTEAFF. Written as DNA, the CDR3 is TGTGCCAGCAGCTTAGTCGGGACAGGTCTAACTGAAGCTTTCTTT.

The rearrangement joins TRBV13 to TRBJ1-1; D possibly corresponds to TRBD1 (6 bases). The CDR3 is 13 amino acids. Germline V gene data show CDR1 as PRHDT and CDR2 as FYEKMQ (reference sequence). The V gene lost 5 bases and the J gene lost 11 bases, with 18 bases spanning the gap. The CDR3 loop is CASSGGTPMAAFF. DNA of the CDR3: TGTGCCAGCAGCGGCGGGACACCGATGGCGGCTTTCTTT.